This T cell receptor (beta chain) was found in a study of graft-versus-host responses after intestinal transplantation. Data came from immunoSEQ multiplex PCR; TCRdb stores just in-frame clones and leaves some out. The data hold roughly 81,000 clones, with roughly 80% observed a single time. Turning to this clone: What it binds is unknown.

Germline V lookup: CDR1 SGHRS, CDR2 YFSETQ. There are 15 residues in the CDR3. V was pared by 6 bases and J by 4 bases, with 9 bases of the junction left unmatched. The material was unstimulated CD4+ T cells sorted from spleen or lymph node cells, obtained before intestinal transplant. The rearrangement uses TRBV5-1 and TRBJ2-2; 7 bases are a match to TRBD2. This clonotype was sampled from a human donor who received an intestinal transplant. The CDR3 coding sequence is TGCGCCAGCAAATTTGGCGGGAGAGGCACCGGGGAGCTGTTTTTT. It specifies CASKFGGRGTGELFF.